These T cell receptor beta chains were read from a single sample in a study of T cell repertoires in cytomegalovirus infection. Via MiXCR, TCRdb re-called the reads, giving one row per CDR3 protein. The data show about 490,000 distinct CDR3 sequences, 15% to 20% seen once. Material for sequencing was CD8+ T cells from PBMCs. The source of these receptors is a human donor in good health (CMV status not recorded). Some clones in this sample may be carry-over from other donors' samples. Each CDR3 is given with its conserved first and last residue. Each record gives: D gene, clone size, J gene, V gene, CDR3 protein, CDR3 DNA. The D gene is left open where the match is weak. Clone size appears in some rows only: once, few, many, or a class for an expanded clone.

d_call: .
clone_size: many
j_call: TRBJ1-1
v_call: TRBV27
cdr3_aa: CASVHGTEAFF
cdr3_nt: TGTGCCAGCGTTCACGGGACTGAAGCTTTCTTT

d_call: TRBD1
clone_size: many
j_call: TRBJ2-1
v_call: TRBV7-3
cdr3_aa: CASSLSVDRANNEQFF
cdr3_nt: TGTGCCAGCAGCTTAAGTGTGGACAGGGCAAACAATGAGCAGTTCTTC

d_call: .
clone_size: few
j_call: TRBJ2-4
v_call: TRBV28
cdr3_aa: CASSSDEWAKNIQYF
cdr3_nt: TGTGCCAGCAGTTCTGACGAGTGGGCCAAAAACATTCAGTACTTC

d_call: .
clone_size: few
j_call: TRBJ1-5
v_call: TRBV6-5
cdr3_aa: CASSYSSQVGNQPQHF
cdr3_nt: TGTGCCAGCAGTTACTCAAGCCAGGTTGGCAATCAGCCCCAGCATTTT

d_call: .
clone_size: many
j_call: TRBJ1-1
v_call: TRBV10-3
cdr3_aa: CAISDKVGGQTEAFF
cdr3_nt: TGTGCCATCAGTGACAAAGTGGGGGGCCAGACTGAAGCTTTCTTT

d_call: TRBD2
clone_size: .
j_call: TRBJ2-5
v_call: TRBV9
cdr3_aa: CASSPAGGPLETQYF
cdr3_nt: TGTGCCAGCAGCCCCGCGGGGGGGCCGTTGGAGACCCAGTACTTC

d_call: TRBD1
clone_size: many
j_call: TRBJ2-6
v_call: TRBV10-3
cdr3_aa: CAISDLTGELRSGANVLTF
cdr3_nt: TGTGCCATCAGCGATCTTACAGGGGAACTTCGTTCTGGGGCCAACGTCCTGACTTTC

d_call: .
clone_size: many
j_call: TRBJ2-5
v_call: TRBV6-5
cdr3_aa: CASSYGLAGGEVPLETQYF
cdr3_nt: TGTGCCAGCAGTTACGGACTAGCAGGGGGTGAGGTACCGCTCGAGACCCAGTACTTC

d_call: TRBD1
clone_size: many
j_call: TRBJ2-7
v_call: TRBV7-8
cdr3_aa: CASSSYRGANFVEQYF
cdr3_nt: TGTGCCAGCAGCTCGTACAGGGGCGCAAACTTTGTCGAGCAGTACTTC

d_call: .
clone_size: many
j_call: TRBJ2-1
v_call: TRBV6-5
cdr3_aa: CASTLGGEHYNEQFF
cdr3_nt: TGTGCCAGCACCTTGGGGGGAGAACATTACAATGAGCAGTTCTTC

d_call: .
clone_size: many
j_call: TRBJ1-5
v_call: TRBV7-6
cdr3_aa: CASSLLAGSHQPQHF
cdr3_nt: TGTGCCAGCAGCTTACTGGCGGGTTCCCATCAGCCCCAGCATTTT

d_call: .
clone_size: many
j_call: TRBJ1-5
v_call: TRBV2
cdr3_aa: CASSGVAALGEQPQHF
cdr3_nt: TGTGCCAGCAGTGGAGTGGCAGCCCTGGGCGAACAGCCCCAGCATTTT

d_call: TRBD2
clone_size: many
j_call: TRBJ2-1
v_call: TRBV7-3
cdr3_aa: CASSVGLADEQFF
cdr3_nt: TGTGCCAGCAGCGTTGGACTAGCCGATGAGCAGTTCTTC

d_call: .
clone_size: many
j_call: TRBJ1-1
v_call: TRBV11-2
cdr3_aa: CASSLVLGETEAFF
cdr3_nt: TGTGCCAGCAGCCTAGTGTTGGGGGAGACTGAAGCTTTCTTT

d_call: .
clone_size: many
j_call: TRBJ2-1
v_call: TRBV7-2
cdr3_aa: CASSGGRVYNEQFF
cdr3_nt: TGTGCCAGCAGCGGGGGCCGAGTTTACAATGAGCAGTTCTTC

d_call: TRBD1
clone_size: many
j_call: TRBJ2-7
v_call: TRBV7-2
cdr3_aa: CASSLDGTGRYEQYF
cdr3_nt: TGTGCCAGCAGCTTAGATGGGACAGGGAGGTACGAGCAGTACTTC

d_call: .
clone_size: .
j_call: TRBJ1-1
v_call: TRBV6-6
cdr3_aa: CAILQGPYTEAFF
cdr3_nt: TGTGCCATTTTACAGGGCCCCTACACTGAAGCTTTCTTT

d_call: TRBD2
clone_size: few
j_call: TRBJ2-7
v_call: TRBV5-1
cdr3_aa: CASSFAGLAGGPRYEQYF
cdr3_nt: TGCGCCAGCAGCTTCGCGGGACTAGCGGGGGGGCCGAGGTACGAGCAGTACTTC

d_call: TRBD1
clone_size: many
j_call: TRBJ2-7
v_call: TRBV14
cdr3_aa: CASSQDMRQGFYEQYF
cdr3_nt: TGTGCCAGCAGCCAAGATATGCGACAGGGGTTTTACGAGCAGTACTTC

d_call: .
clone_size: many
j_call: TRBJ2-1
v_call: TRBV12-3/TRBV12-4
cdr3_aa: CASSFGWGQTHLPSYNEQFF
cdr3_nt: TGTGCCAGCAGTTTTGGTTGGGGGCAAACCCATCTCCCCTCCTACAATGAGCAGTTCTTC

d_call: TRBD2
clone_size: few
j_call: TRBJ2-1
v_call: TRBV7-9
cdr3_aa: CASSSPGLAGGYNEQFF
cdr3_nt: TGTGCCAGCAGCTCACCGGGACTAGCGGGAGGTTACAATGAGCAGTTCTTC

d_call: .
clone_size: .
j_call: TRBJ2-2
v_call: TRBV7-9
cdr3_aa: CASSPRTEANTGELFF
cdr3_nt: TGTGCCAGCAGCCCTCGCACAGAGGCGAACACCGGGGAGCTGTTTTTT

d_call: .
clone_size: many
j_call: TRBJ2-1
v_call: TRBV6-2/TRBV6-3
cdr3_aa: CASRHRDNYSYNEQFF
cdr3_nt: TGTGCCAGCAGACACCGGGACAATTACTCCTACAATGAGCAGTTCTTC

d_call: .
clone_size: .
j_call: TRBJ1-3
v_call: TRBV5-4
cdr3_aa: CASSPWTDGNTIYF
cdr3_nt: TGTGCCAGCAGCCCTTGGACAGATGGAAACACCATATATTTT

d_call: TRBD1
clone_size: many
j_call: TRBJ2-5
v_call: TRBV7-8
cdr3_aa: CASSPYSPTGEETQYF
cdr3_nt: TGTGCCAGCAGCCCTTACTCTCCGACAGGGGAAGAGACCCAGTACTTC

d_call: TRBD1
clone_size: .
j_call: TRBJ2-2
v_call: TRBV27
cdr3_aa: CASRQGGFTGELFF
cdr3_nt: TGTGCCAGCAGACAAGGGGGCTTCACCGGGGAGCTGTTTTTT

d_call: .
clone_size: many
j_call: TRBJ1-5
v_call: TRBV6-1
cdr3_aa: CASSASYNQPQHF
cdr3_nt: TGTGCCAGCAGTGCCTCCTACAATCAGCCCCAGCATTTT

d_call: .
clone_size: few
j_call: TRBJ1-5
v_call: TRBV19
cdr3_aa: CASSIGTPSNQPQHF
cdr3_nt: TGTGCCAGTAGTATAGGGACACCTAGCAATCAGCCCCAGCATTTT

d_call: .
clone_size: few
j_call: TRBJ2-2
v_call: TRBV5-1
cdr3_aa: CASSEYTGELFF
cdr3_nt: TGCGCCAGCTCCGAATACACCGGGGAGCTGTTTTTT

d_call: .
clone_size: many
j_call: TRBJ1-2
v_call: TRBV12-3/TRBV12-4
cdr3_aa: CASSLPGGIYGYTF
cdr3_nt: TGTGCCAGCAGTTTACCCGGGGGGATCTATGGCTACACCTTC

d_call: TRBD1
clone_size: few
j_call: TRBJ2-7
v_call: TRBV20-1
cdr3_aa: CSARSRDRVHEQYF
cdr3_nt: TGCAGTGCTCGAAGCCGGGACAGGGTCCACGAGCAGTACTTC

d_call: .
clone_size: .
j_call: TRBJ1-2
v_call: TRBV28
cdr3_aa: CASREDREQNYGYTF
cdr3_nt: TGTGCCAGCAGAGAAGACAGAGAACAAAACTATGGCTACACCTTC

d_call: .
clone_size: few
j_call: TRBJ2-7
v_call: TRBV14
cdr3_aa: CASSHSGLEQYF
cdr3_nt: TGTGCCAGCAGCCACAGCGGACTAGAGCAGTACTTC

d_call: .
clone_size: many
j_call: TRBJ1-5
v_call: TRBV12-3/TRBV12-4
cdr3_aa: CASSFGPNQPQHF
cdr3_nt: TGTGCCAGCAGTTTCGGGCCTAATCAGCCCCAGCATTTT

d_call: .
clone_size: few
j_call: TRBJ2-5
v_call: TRBV5-1
cdr3_aa: CASSLLTGETQYF
cdr3_nt: TGCGCCAGCAGCTTGCTGACGGGAGAGACCCAGTACTTC

d_call: .
clone_size: .
j_call: TRBJ2-1
v_call: TRBV5-1
cdr3_aa: CASSLGPSEGDEQFF
cdr3_nt: TGCGCCAGCAGCTTGGGGCCTAGCGAAGGTGATGAGCAGTTCTTC

d_call: TRBD1
clone_size: many
j_call: TRBJ2-7
v_call: TRBV10-3
cdr3_aa: CAISEGGDRVAYEQYF
cdr3_nt: TGTGCCATCAGTGAGGGAGGGGACAGGGTCGCCTACGAGCAGTACTTC

d_call: TRBD1
clone_size: few
j_call: TRBJ2-7
v_call: TRBV7-9
cdr3_aa: CASSFTGTGEPYEQYF
cdr3_nt: TGTGCCAGCAGCTTCACCGGGACAGGGGAACCCTACGAGCAGTACTTC

d_call: .
clone_size: few
j_call: TRBJ2-2
v_call: TRBV24-1
cdr3_aa: CATSDYGGELFF
cdr3_nt: TGTGCCACCAGTGATTATGGCGGGGAGCTGTTTTTT

d_call: .
clone_size: .
j_call: TRBJ2-3
v_call: TRBV3-1
cdr3_aa: CASSQDDTQYF
cdr3_nt: TGTGCCAGCAGCCAAGACGATACGCAGTATTTT

d_call: .
clone_size: .
j_call: TRBJ2-4
v_call: TRBV20-1
cdr3_aa: CSARESADIQYF
cdr3_nt: TGCAGTGCTAGGGAAAGTGCGGACATTCAGTACTTC

d_call: .
clone_size: many
j_call: TRBJ1-1
v_call: TRBV6-6
cdr3_aa: CASRITGFDEAFF
cdr3_nt: TGTGCCAGCAGGATCACAGGGTTTGATGAAGCTTTCTTT

d_call: TRBD1
clone_size: many
j_call: TRBJ2-1
v_call: TRBV27
cdr3_aa: CASSFPGTDYNEQFF
cdr3_nt: TGTGCCAGCAGTTTCCCCGGGACAGACTACAATGAGCAGTTCTTC

d_call: .
clone_size: .
j_call: TRBJ1-1
v_call: TRBV27
cdr3_aa: CASSSSRGGSTEAFF
cdr3_nt: TGTGCCAGCAGTTCATCCAGGGGAGGGAGCACTGAAGCTTTCTTT

d_call: TRBD1
clone_size: .
j_call: TRBJ1-6
v_call: TRBV4-1
cdr3_aa: CASSQADRGHNSPLHF
cdr3_nt: TGCGCCAGCAGCCAAGCCGACAGGGGGCATAATTCACCCCTCCACTTT

d_call: .
clone_size: .
j_call: TRBJ2-1
v_call: TRBV7-3
cdr3_aa: CASSLNPRDYNEQFF
cdr3_nt: TGTGCCAGCAGCTTAAATCCCCGGGACTACAATGAGCAGTTCTTC

d_call: .
clone_size: many
j_call: TRBJ1-1
v_call: TRBV7-6
cdr3_aa: CASSPDSYTEAFF
cdr3_nt: TGTGCCAGCAGCCCGGACAGCTACACTGAAGCTTTCTTT

d_call: .
clone_size: many
j_call: TRBJ2-1
v_call: TRBV7-9
cdr3_aa: CASSLPLRPNNEQFF
cdr3_nt: TGTGCCAGCAGCTTACCTCTGCGGCCCAACAATGAGCAGTTCTTC

d_call: .
clone_size: .
j_call: TRBJ1-5
v_call: TRBV19
cdr3_aa: CASSSTKSGQISNQPQHF
cdr3_nt: TGTGCCAGTAGTTCCACAAAAAGCGGACAGATTAGCAATCAGCCCCAGCATTTT

d_call: .
clone_size: many
j_call: TRBJ2-3
v_call: TRBV12-3/TRBV12-4
cdr3_aa: CASSLGLFTDTQYF
cdr3_nt: TGTGCCAGCAGCTTAGGACTATTCACAGATACGCAGTATTTT

d_call: .
clone_size: .
j_call: TRBJ2-7
v_call: TRBV5-1
cdr3_aa: CASSLITDAYEQYF
cdr3_nt: TGCGCCAGCAGCTTGATAACGGATGCCTACGAGCAGTACTTC

d_call: .
clone_size: many
j_call: TRBJ1-6
v_call: TRBV7-2
cdr3_aa: CASSLAGPSTNSPLHF
cdr3_nt: TGTGCCAGCAGCTTGGCAGGGCCCTCTACGAATTCACCCCTCCACTTT

d_call: .
clone_size: .
j_call: TRBJ1-3
v_call: TRBV28
cdr3_aa: CASSLGSGVISGNTTYF
cdr3_nt: TGTGCCAGCAGTTTAGGGTCAGGAGTAATCTCTGGAAACACCACATATTTT